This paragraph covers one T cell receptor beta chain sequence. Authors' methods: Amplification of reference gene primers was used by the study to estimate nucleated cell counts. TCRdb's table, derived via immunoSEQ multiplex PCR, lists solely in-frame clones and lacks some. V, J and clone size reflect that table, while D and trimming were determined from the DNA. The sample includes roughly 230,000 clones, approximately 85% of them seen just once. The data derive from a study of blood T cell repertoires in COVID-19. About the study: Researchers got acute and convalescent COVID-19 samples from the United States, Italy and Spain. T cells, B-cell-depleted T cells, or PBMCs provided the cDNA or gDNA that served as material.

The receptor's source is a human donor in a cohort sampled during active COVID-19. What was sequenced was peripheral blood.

The DNA of the CDR3 is TGTGCCTGGAGTGTACACACCACCAATCAGCCCCAGCATTTT. This sequence encodes CAWSVHTTNQPQHF. The chain joins TRBV30 to TRBJ1-5, with D unclear. This CDR3 is built from 14 residues. Germline assignment: CDR1 GTSNPN and CDR2 SVGIG (reference sequence). V was pared by 0 bases and J by 3 bases, with 9 bases between.